Listed below are T cell receptor beta chains from one sample, sequenced in a study of vaccination effects on CD4 cells after COVID-19. No antigen is known for these receptors. The method was immunoSEQ multiplex PCR; TCRdb's version includes in-frame clones alone and lacks a portion of them. The sample lists roughly 59,000 clones, around 78% seen once, with 1.5% to 2% in the top ten. The material sequenced was CD4+ T cells from PBMCs cultured with HCoV-OC43 spike peptides, taken after COVID-19 vaccination. These receptor sequences come from a human donor who received a COVID-19 vaccine. Each CDR3 is given with its conserved first and last residue. Each record gives: V gene, D gene, J gene, clone size, CDR3 DNA, CDR3 protein. A D gene is named only where the DNA matches it firmly. The size entry is marked missing in some rows and otherwise reads once, few, many or a size class.

V gene: TRBV18
D gene: TRBD1
J gene: TRBJ1-6
clone size: .
CDR3 DNA: TGTGCCAGCTCACAGGGACAGGACCGGGGATCACCCCTCCACTTT
CDR3 protein: CASSQGQDRGSPLHF

V gene: TRBV25-1
D gene: .
J gene: TRBJ1-4
clone size: .
CDR3 DNA: TGTGCCTCCCGGGACTCCGAGGTAGCTAATGAAAAACTGTTTTTT
CDR3 protein: CASRDSEVANEKLFF

V gene: TRBV7-6
D gene: TRBD1
J gene: TRBJ2-2
clone size: .
CDR3 DNA: TGTGCCAGCAGCCGAGGACAGGGGTTGACCGGGGAGCTGTTTTTT
CDR3 protein: CASSRGQGLTGELFF

V gene: TRBV18
D gene: .
J gene: TRBJ1-1
clone size: .
CDR3 DNA: TGTGCCAGCTCACCCGTAGTGAGGGCGAACACTGAAGCTTTCTTT
CDR3 protein: CASSPVVRANTEAFF

V gene: TRBV6-5
D gene: .
J gene: TRBJ1-5
clone size: .
CDR3 DNA: TGTGCCAGCAGTCAGGGGTACAATCAGCCCCAGCATTTT
CDR3 protein: CASSQGYNQPQHF

V gene: TRBV19
D gene: .
J gene: TRBJ2-1
clone size: .
CDR3 DNA: TGTGCCAGTAGCTCCACAGGGTCCTACAATGAGCAGTTCTTC
CDR3 protein: CASSSTGSYNEQFF

V gene: TRBV18
D gene: .
J gene: TRBJ2-5
clone size: .
CDR3 DNA: TGTGCCAGCTCACCACAGGGGGATTGGGAGACCCAGTACTTC
CDR3 protein: CASSPQGDWETQYF

V gene: TRBV18
D gene: .
J gene: TRBJ1-4
clone size: once
CDR3 DNA: TGTGCCAGTTCACGGGGGAGGAATGAAAAACTGTTTTTT
CDR3 protein: CASSRGRNEKLFF

V gene: TRBV6-5
D gene: .
J gene: TRBJ1-1
clone size: .
CDR3 DNA: TGTGCCAGCAGTTACTCGAACAGGGTCCGCGCTGAAGCTTTCTTT
CDR3 protein: CASSYSNRVRAEAFF

V gene: TRBV7-2
D gene: .
J gene: TRBJ1-5
clone size: .
CDR3 DNA: TGTGCCAGCAGCCCGACGGGGGATCAGCCCCAGCATTTT
CDR3 protein: CASSPTGDQPQHF

V gene: TRBV10-1
D gene: .
J gene: TRBJ1-1
clone size: .
CDR3 DNA: TGCGCCAGCAGCCATTATCCCCTTTCCGCTGAAGCTTTCTTT
CDR3 protein: CASSHYPLSAEAFF

V gene: TRBV18
D gene: .
J gene: TRBJ1-2
clone size: .
CDR3 DNA: TGTGCCAGCTCACGGGGGGCGAGGGACTATGGCTACACCTTC
CDR3 protein: CASSRGARDYGYTF

V gene: TRBV11-3
D gene: .
J gene: TRBJ2-3
clone size: .
CDR3 DNA: TGTGCCAGCAGCTTAAGAGGCAGCTCTAGCACAGATACGCAGTATTTT
CDR3 protein: CASSLRGSSSTDTQYF

V gene: TRBV19
D gene: .
J gene: TRBJ1-1
clone size: few
CDR3 DNA: TGTGCCAGTAGTATGGCAGGGGACACTGAAGCTTTCTTT
CDR3 protein: CASSMAGDTEAFF

V gene: TRBV5-1
D gene: .
J gene: TRBJ2-1
clone size: .
CDR3 DNA: TGCGCCAGCAGCTTGGTGATCTCCTACAATGAGCAGTTCTTC
CDR3 protein: CASSLVISYNEQFF

V gene: TRBV4-1
D gene: .
J gene: TRBJ1-1
clone size: .
CDR3 DNA: TGCGCCAGCAGTCACCTAAGGGCGAACACTGAAGCTTTCTTT
CDR3 protein: CASSHLRANTEAFF

V gene: TRBV9
D gene: .
J gene: TRBJ1-1
clone size: .
CDR3 DNA: TGTGCCAGCAGCGTAGGGCCGAACACTGAAGCTTTCTTT
CDR3 protein: CASSVGPNTEAFF

V gene: TRBV2
D gene: .
J gene: TRBJ1-3
clone size: .
CDR3 DNA: TGTGCCACGGGGGCCCTCTCTGGAAACACCATATATTTT
CDR3 protein: CATGALSGNTIYF

V gene: TRBV7-3
D gene: TRBD2
J gene: TRBJ2-2
clone size: .
CDR3 DNA: TGTGCCAGCAGCTTGTATCTAGCGGGGAACACCGGGGAGCTGTTTTTT
CDR3 protein: CASSLYLAGNTGELFF

V gene: TRBV25-1
D gene: .
J gene: TRBJ1-4
clone size: .
CDR3 DNA: TGTGCCAGCAATAAAGGGCCAAAGGAAAAACTGTTTTTT
CDR3 protein: CASNKGPKEKLFF

V gene: TRBV5-1
D gene: .
J gene: TRBJ2-1
clone size: .
CDR3 DNA: TGCGCCAGCAGCTTGGGGACGACGATTTCCTACAATGAGCAGTTCTTC
CDR3 protein: CASSLGTTISYNEQFF

V gene: TRBV5-1
D gene: .
J gene: TRBJ2-5
clone size: few
CDR3 DNA: TGCGCCAGCAGCTTTCAAGAGACCCAGTACTTC
CDR3 protein: CASSFQETQYF

V gene: TRBV2
D gene: .
J gene: TRBJ2-3
clone size: .
CDR3 DNA: TGTGCCAGCGGCCCGCGAATTATAACAGATACGCAGTATTTT
CDR3 protein: CASGPRIITDTQYF

V gene: TRBV4-2
D gene: .
J gene: TRBJ2-5
clone size: many
CDR3 DNA: TGTGCCAGCAGCCAAGATGGACGGGTTCAAGAGACCCAGTACTTC
CDR3 protein: CASSQDGRVQETQYF

V gene: TRBV4-1
D gene: TRBD1
J gene: TRBJ1-6
clone size: .
CDR3 DNA: TGCGCCAGCAGCCAGGACAGGACAGGGAGTTCATCAGCGAATTCACCCCTCCACTTT
CDR3 protein: CASSQDRTGSSSANSPLHF

V gene: TRBV5-1
D gene: TRBD1
J gene: TRBJ1-1
clone size: .
CDR3 DNA: TGCGCCAGCAGCTTTTCCACACAGGGGAGTTACACTGAAGCTTTCTTT
CDR3 protein: CASSFSTQGSYTEAFF

V gene: TRBV12-3/TRBV12-4
D gene: .
J gene: TRBJ1-5
clone size: .
CDR3 DNA: TGTGCCAGCAGTTTATCCGCTGCACAGCCCCAGCATTTT
CDR3 protein: CASSLSAAQPQHF

V gene: TRBV6-5
D gene: .
J gene: TRBJ1-1
clone size: .
CDR3 DNA: TGTGCCAGCCGTTGGGGAAACACTGAAGCTTTCTTT
CDR3 protein: CASRWGNTEAFF

V gene: TRBV20-1
D gene: TRBD2
J gene: TRBJ2-3
clone size: .
CDR3 DNA: TGCAGTGCTAGTAGAGAACTAGCCCTGGGAGGGGATACGCAGTATTTT
CDR3 protein: CSASRELALGGDTQYF

V gene: TRBV19
D gene: .
J gene: TRBJ2-5
clone size: few
CDR3 DNA: TGTGCCAGTAGTTGGGACCGGAATGACCAAGAGACCCAGTACTTC
CDR3 protein: CASSWDRNDQETQYF

V gene: TRBV7-9
D gene: TRBD1
J gene: TRBJ2-1
clone size: .
CDR3 DNA: TGTGCCAGCAGCTCGCCCCGGGACAGGGGTGGGAATGAGCAGTTCTTC
CDR3 protein: CASSSPRDRGGNEQFF

V gene: TRBV18
D gene: .
J gene: TRBJ1-3
clone size: .
CDR3 DNA: TGTGCCAGTTTCAGGGGCCCGAGCTCTGGAAACACCATATATTTT
CDR3 protein: CASFRGPSSGNTIYF

V gene: TRBV5-1
D gene: .
J gene: TRBJ1-1
clone size: .
CDR3 DNA: TGCGCCAGCAGCTTGGCGGGACCTTCGAACACTGAAGCTTTCTTT
CDR3 protein: CASSLAGPSNTEAFF

V gene: TRBV24-1
D gene: .
J gene: TRBJ1-3
clone size: .
CDR3 DNA: TGTGCCACCAGTGATTCACGGGGCTCTGGAAACACCATATATTTT
CDR3 protein: CATSDSRGSGNTIYF

V gene: TRBV6-5
D gene: TRBD2
J gene: TRBJ2-3
clone size: .
CDR3 DNA: TGTGCCAGCTCCCTAGCGGGGGGGCGAACAGATACGCAGTATTTT
CDR3 protein: CASSLAGGRTDTQYF

V gene: TRBV5-1
D gene: .
J gene: TRBJ1-4
clone size: few
CDR3 DNA: TGCGCCAGCAGCTTGGGGGGGCAAGGAGAAAAACTGTTTTTT
CDR3 protein: CASSLGGQGEKLFF

V gene: TRBV18
D gene: .
J gene: TRBJ1-4
clone size: .
CDR3 DNA: TGTGCCAGCTCACCAAAAGTCGGAAAACTGTTTTTT
CDR3 protein: CASSPKVGKLFF

V gene: TRBV2
D gene: .
J gene: TRBJ2-4
clone size: few
CDR3 DNA: TGTGCCAGCAGTGAAGTTGGGACGGCGCCCCAAAACATTCAGTACTTC
CDR3 protein: CASSEVGTAPQNIQYF

V gene: TRBV7-9
D gene: .
J gene: TRBJ1-2
clone size: .
CDR3 DNA: TGTGCCAGCAGCTTCGGAAGGTCCCTCCCCTCCCATTATGGCTACACCTTC
CDR3 protein: CASSFGRSLPSHYGYTF

V gene: TRBV14
D gene: .
J gene: TRBJ1-1
clone size: .
CDR3 DNA: TGTGCCAGCAGCCAAGGGGGTAGGGGAGCTTTCTTT
CDR3 protein: CASSQGGRGAFF

V gene: TRBV2
D gene: .
J gene: TRBJ2-2
clone size: .
CDR3 DNA: TGTGCCAGCAGTGAGGTCAGGGTCAGACCCGGGGAGCTGTTTTTT
CDR3 protein: CASSEVRVRPGELFF

V gene: TRBV11-2
D gene: .
J gene: TRBJ1-3
clone size: .
CDR3 DNA: TGTGCCAGCAGTCGACAGACCCAAATTTGGAACACCATATATTTT
CDR3 protein: CASSRQTQIWNTIYF

V gene: TRBV7-2
D gene: TRBD1
J gene: TRBJ1-5
clone size: once
CDR3 DNA: TGTGCCAGCAGCGCAGACAGGGTCAAGCCCCAGCATTTT
CDR3 protein: CASSADRVKPQHF

V gene: TRBV3-1/TRBV3-2
D gene: TRBD2
J gene: TRBJ2-2
clone size: few
CDR3 DNA: TGTGCCAGCAGCCCGAATAGCGGGGGGGAGCTGTTTTTT
CDR3 protein: CASSPNSGGELFF

V gene: TRBV7-2
D gene: TRBD1
J gene: TRBJ1-5
clone size: .
CDR3 DNA: TGTGCCAGCAGCCCCCGGACAGGGTACAATCAGCCCCAGCATTTT
CDR3 protein: CASSPRTGYNQPQHF

V gene: TRBV5-1
D gene: TRBD2
J gene: TRBJ2-3
clone size: .
CDR3 DNA: TGCGCCAGCAGCTTGCCGGGACTAGCGGACCCCCAGGATACGCAGTATTTT
CDR3 protein: CASSLPGLADPQDTQYF

V gene: TRBV6-6
D gene: .
J gene: TRBJ1-5
clone size: .
CDR3 DNA: TGTGCCAGCAGTGATACAAACCCGCCCCAGCATTTT
CDR3 protein: CASSDTNPPQHF

V gene: TRBV10-3
D gene: TRBD1
J gene: TRBJ1-2
clone size: .
CDR3 DNA: TGTGCCATCAAGTCGGCAGGGGGCCTCCTGAACTATGGCTACACCTTC
CDR3 protein: CAIKSAGGLLNYGYTF

V gene: TRBV5-4
D gene: .
J gene: TRBJ1-2
clone size: .
CDR3 DNA: TGTGCCAGCAGCCGTGGGGCGGGGACCGCTAACTATGGCTACACCTTC
CDR3 protein: CASSRGAGTANYGYTF

V gene: TRBV18
D gene: .
J gene: TRBJ1-4
clone size: .
CDR3 DNA: TGTGCCAGCTCACCACCCGGCAGACGTAATGAAAAACTGTTTTTT
CDR3 protein: CASSPPGRRNEKLFF

V gene: TRBV4-1
D gene: .
J gene: TRBJ2-2
clone size: .
CDR3 DNA: TGCGCCAGCAGCCGAGGGGACCCTAGGAACACCGGGGAGCTGTTTTTT
CDR3 protein: CASSRGDPRNTGELFF

V gene: TRBV24-1
D gene: .
J gene: TRBJ2-5
clone size: .
CDR3 DNA: TGTGCCACCAGTGATGCAGGAGGGAAAAGAGAGACCCAGTACTTC
CDR3 protein: CATSDAGGKRETQYF

V gene: TRBV2
D gene: .
J gene: TRBJ1-5
clone size: few
CDR3 DNA: TGTGCCAGCAAAGGGACGGTCAATCAGCCCCAGCATTTT
CDR3 protein: CASKGTVNQPQHF

V gene: TRBV29-1
D gene: .
J gene: TRBJ1-5
clone size: few
CDR3 DNA: TGCAGCGTTGAGATCCCCCCGGAGAGTTTT
CDR3 protein: CSVEIPPESF